The following is a T cell receptor beta chain sequence with its context. Within the sample, other DNA sequences also encode this same CDR3. Sequencing was performed with immunoSEQ multiplex PCR; in TCRdb, only in-frame clones are kept and a portion is missing. The sample holds roughly 92,000 clones, 90% seen once. This sample is drawn from a study of blood T cell repertoires in COVID-19. At the level of the study: Sources were T cells, B-cell-depleted T cells, or PBMCs; the material itself was cDNA or gDNA.

The CDR3 contains 13 residues. Trimming pared 0 bases from V and 3 bases from J, leaving 6 bases between. Per the germline V gene, CDR1 is SGHVS and CDR2 is FQNEAQ. V and J are TRBV7-8 and TRBJ2-7; no clear D gene. This TCR was sampled from a man aged 45-65 years with acute or convalescent COVID-19. The sample taken for sequencing was peripheral blood. CDR3: CASSLALSYEQYF. CDR3 coding DNA: TGTGCCAGCAGCTTAGCGCTAAGCTACGAGCAGTACTTC.